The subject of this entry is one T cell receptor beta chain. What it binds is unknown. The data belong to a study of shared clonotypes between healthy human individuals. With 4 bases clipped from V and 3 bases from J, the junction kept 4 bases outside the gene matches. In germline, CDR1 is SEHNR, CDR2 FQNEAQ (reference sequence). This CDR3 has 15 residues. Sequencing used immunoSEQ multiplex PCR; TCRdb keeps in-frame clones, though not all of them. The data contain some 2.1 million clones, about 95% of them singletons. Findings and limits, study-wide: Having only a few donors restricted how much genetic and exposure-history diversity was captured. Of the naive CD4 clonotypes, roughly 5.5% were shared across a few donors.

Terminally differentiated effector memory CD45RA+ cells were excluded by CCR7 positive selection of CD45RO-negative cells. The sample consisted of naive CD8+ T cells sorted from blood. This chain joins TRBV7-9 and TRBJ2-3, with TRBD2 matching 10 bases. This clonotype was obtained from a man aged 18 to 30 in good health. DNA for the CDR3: TGTGCCAGCAGCTACGCTAGCGGGGGAACAGATACGCAGTATTTT. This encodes CASSYASGGTDTQYF.